This T cell receptor (beta chain) was sequenced during a study of beta chain features in type 1 diabetes. Study results and limitations: For Type 1 diabetes patients, all four CD4+ subsets carried TCRB CDR3s that were moderately but significantly shorter. VDJ junctions sequenced from type 1 diabetes patients showed fewer insertions and more deletions. Sequencing from cDNA could over-represent high-TCR-expressing cells.

The investigators reverse transcribed all of the isolated RNA, so they sequenced expressed TCRB transcripts. Sequencing used immunoSEQ multiplex PCR; TCRdb keeps in-frame clones, though not all of them. Of more than 110,000 clones listed, 6.9% are singletons. CDR3 size: 13 residues. The J segment lost 3 bases and the V segment lost 6 bases, leaving 1 base of the junction unmatched. CDR1 and CDR2 (germline): MDHEN, SYDVKM. By way of CD45RO/CCR7/CD25/CD127/CD95/CD27, the CD4+ regulatory, stem cell-like memory, central memory and naive cells were sorted. This clone was observed a handful of times. What it binds is unknown. Other DNA sequences from this sample encode an identical CDR3 as well.

Sequencing was performed on central memory CD4+ T cells from blood. J is TRBJ2-3 and V is TRBV28, with TRBD1 matching 9 bases. The receptor was derived from a woman in her 30s in good health. The CDR3 nucleotides are TGTGCCAGCAGCGGACAGGGGACAGATACGCAGTATTTT. As protein: CASSGQGTDTQYF.